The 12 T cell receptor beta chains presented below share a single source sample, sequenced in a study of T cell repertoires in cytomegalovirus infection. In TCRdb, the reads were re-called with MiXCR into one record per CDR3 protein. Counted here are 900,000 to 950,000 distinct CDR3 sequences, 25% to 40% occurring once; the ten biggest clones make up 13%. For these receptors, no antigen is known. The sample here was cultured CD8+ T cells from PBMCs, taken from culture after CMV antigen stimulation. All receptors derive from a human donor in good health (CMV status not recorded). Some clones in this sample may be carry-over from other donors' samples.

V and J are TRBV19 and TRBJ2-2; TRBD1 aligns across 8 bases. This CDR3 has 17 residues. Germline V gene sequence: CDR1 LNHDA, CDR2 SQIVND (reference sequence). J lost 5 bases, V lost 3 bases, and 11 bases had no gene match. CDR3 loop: CASSIPRTGSRTGELFF. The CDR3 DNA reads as TGTGCCAGTAGTATTCCTAGGACAGGGTCTCGGACCGGGGAGCTGTTTTTT.

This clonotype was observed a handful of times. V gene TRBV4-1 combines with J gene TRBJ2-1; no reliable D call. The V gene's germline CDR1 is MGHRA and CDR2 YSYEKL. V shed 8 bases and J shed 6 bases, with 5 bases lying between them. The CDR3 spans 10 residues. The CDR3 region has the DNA TGCGCCAGCGCTAGCAATGAGCAGTTCTTC. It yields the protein CASASNEQFF.

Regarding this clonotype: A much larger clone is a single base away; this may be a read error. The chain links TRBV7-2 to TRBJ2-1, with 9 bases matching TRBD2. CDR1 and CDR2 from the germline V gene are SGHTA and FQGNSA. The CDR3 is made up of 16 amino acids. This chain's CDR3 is CVSSLRLAGIYNEQFF. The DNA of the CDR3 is TGTGTCAGCAGCTTACGGCTAGCGGGGATTTACAATGAGCAGTTCTTC.

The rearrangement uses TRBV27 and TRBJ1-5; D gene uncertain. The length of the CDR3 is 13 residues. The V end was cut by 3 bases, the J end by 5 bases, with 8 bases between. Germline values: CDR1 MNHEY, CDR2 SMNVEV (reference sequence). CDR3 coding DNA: TGTGCCAGCAGTTTTTCACAAGATCAGCCCCAGCATTTT. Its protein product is CASSFSQDQPQHF.

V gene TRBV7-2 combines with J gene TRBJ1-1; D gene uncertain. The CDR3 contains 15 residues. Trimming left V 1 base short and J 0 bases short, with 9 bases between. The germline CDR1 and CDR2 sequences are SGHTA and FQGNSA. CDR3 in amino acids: CASSLVGDMNTEAFF. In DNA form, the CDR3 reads TGTGCCAGCAGCTTAGTCGGAGACATGAACACTGAAGCTTTCTTT. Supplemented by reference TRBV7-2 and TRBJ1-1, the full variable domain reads GAGVSQSPSNKVTEKGKDVELRCDPISGHTALYWYRQSLGQGLEFLIYFQGNSAPDKSGLPSDRFSAERTGGSVSTLTIQRTQQEDSAVYLCASSLVGDMNTEAFFGQGTRLTVV.

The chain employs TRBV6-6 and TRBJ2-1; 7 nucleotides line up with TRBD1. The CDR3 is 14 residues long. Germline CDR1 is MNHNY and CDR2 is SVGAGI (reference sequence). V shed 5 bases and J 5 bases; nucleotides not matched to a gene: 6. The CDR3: CASSKFGQDNEQFF. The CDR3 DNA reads TGTGCCAGCAGTAAATTTGGACAGGACAATGAGCAGTTCTTC.

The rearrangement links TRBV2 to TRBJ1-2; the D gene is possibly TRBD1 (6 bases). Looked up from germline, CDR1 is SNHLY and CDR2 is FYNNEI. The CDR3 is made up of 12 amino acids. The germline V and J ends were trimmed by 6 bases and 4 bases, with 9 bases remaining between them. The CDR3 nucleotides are TGTGCCAGCAGGGGGGCGAGCTATGGCTACACCTTC. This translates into CASRGASYGYTF.

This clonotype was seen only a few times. CDR3 in amino acids: CASSEARGTGSSYEQYV. For the CDR3, the DNA is TGTGCCAGCAGTGAAGCACGGGGGACAGGCAGCTCCTACGAGCAGTACGTC. V and J are TRBV6-1 and TRBJ2-7; 8 bases fit TRBD1. CDR1 and CDR2 from the germline V gene are MNHNS and SASEGT. J was trimmed by 0 bases and V by 0 bases; bases with no gene match: 7. The length of the CDR3 is 17 residues.

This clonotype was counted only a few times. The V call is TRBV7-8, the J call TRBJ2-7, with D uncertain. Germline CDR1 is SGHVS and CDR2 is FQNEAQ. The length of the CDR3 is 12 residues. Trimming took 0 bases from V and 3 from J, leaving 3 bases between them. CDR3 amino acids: CASSLANYEQYF. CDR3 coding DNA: TGTGCCAGCAGCTTAGCCAACTACGAGCAGTACTTC.

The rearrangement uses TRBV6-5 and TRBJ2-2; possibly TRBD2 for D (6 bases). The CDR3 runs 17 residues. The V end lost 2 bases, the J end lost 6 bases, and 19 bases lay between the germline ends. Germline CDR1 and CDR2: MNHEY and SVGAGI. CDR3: CASSYGPGGREAGELFF. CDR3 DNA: TGTGCCAGCAGTTACGGGCCCGGGGGACGAGAGGCCGGGGAGCTGTTTTTT.

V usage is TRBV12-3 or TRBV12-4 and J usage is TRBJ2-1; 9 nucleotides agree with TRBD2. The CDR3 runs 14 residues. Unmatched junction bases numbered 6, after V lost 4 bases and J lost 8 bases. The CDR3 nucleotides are TGTGCCAGCAGTTCACGCGGGGGGGCGGATGAGCAGTTCTTC. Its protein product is CASSSRGGADEQFF.

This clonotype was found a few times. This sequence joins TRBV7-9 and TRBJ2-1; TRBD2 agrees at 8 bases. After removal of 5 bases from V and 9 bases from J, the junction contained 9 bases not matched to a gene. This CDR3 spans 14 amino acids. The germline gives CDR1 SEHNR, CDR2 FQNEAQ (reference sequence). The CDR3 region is CASSPLELAGEQFF. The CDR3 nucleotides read TGTGCCAGCAGCCCCCTGGAGCTAGCGGGTGAGCAGTTCTTC. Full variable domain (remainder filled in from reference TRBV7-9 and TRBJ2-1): DTGVSQNPRHKITKRGQNVTFRCDPISEHNRLYWYRQTLGQGPEFLTYFQNEAQLEKSRLLSDRFSAERPKGSFSTLEIQRTEQGDSAMYLCASSPLELAGEQFFGPGTRLTVL.